The 20 T cell receptor beta chains below all came from one sample that was sequenced in a study of identical twins. TCRdb fed the 5' RACE reads into MiXCR, producing one record per CDR3 protein. The sample has 450,000 or so distinct CDR3 sequences; approximately 15% are singletons. These same records also appear under a second study, on yellow fever vaccine responses in identical twins.

The sequenced sample was CD4+ T cells sorted from blood. The source of these receptors is a woman between 18 and 29 years old in good health.

In its sample, this clonotype was seen a few times. The chain carries TRBV12-3 or TRBV12-4 and TRBJ2-7, with 7 bases matching TRBD2. The CDR3 has 14 amino acids. V was clipped by 3 bases and J by 5 bases; unmatched bases: 7. The CDR3 region has the DNA TGTGCCAGCAGTTTGCAGGGAGGGGTGCACGAGCAGTACTTC. It codes for CASSLQGGVHEQYF.

There are many counts of this clonotype. CDR3 bases: TGCGCCAGCAGTGAGTCAGGGCGGGATACGCAGTATTTT. This gives the protein CASSESGRDTQYF. The J gene is TRBJ2-3, the V gene TRBV10-1, with no clear D. V was cut by 0 bases and J by 6 bases, with 7 bases left in between. Germline V CDR1 and CDR2: WNHNN, SYGVQD (reference sequence). The CDR3 is 13 residues long.

The chain couples TRBV10-3 to TRBJ1-2; TRBD1 matches 9 bases. Germline assignment: CDR1 ENHRY and CDR2 SYGVKD. The CDR3 runs 13 residues. Trimming removed 6 bases from V and 6 bases from J; junction bases left unmatched: 5. The CDR3: CAIRQGTGNGYTF. The CDR3 DNA reads as TGTGCCATCAGGCAGGGGACAGGGAATGGCTACACCTTC.

This clonotype was seen more than once but under ten times. The chain couples TRBV5-4 to TRBJ2-2, with 11 bases identical to TRBD2. The CDR3 consists of 16 residues. Germline V lookup: CDR1 SGHNT, CDR2 YYREEE (reference sequence). The V gene end was trimmed by 0 bases and the J gene end by 4 bases; junction bases not matched to a gene: 2. Here the CDR3 reads CASSLGLAGPTGELFF. The CDR3 coding sequence is TGTGCCAGCAGCTTGGGACTAGCGGGACCCACCGGGGAGCTGTTTTTT.

Only a few counts were recorded for this clonotype. The chain combines TRBV24-1 with TRBJ2-2; 9 nucleotides match TRBD1. Germline lookup yields CDR1 KGHDR and CDR2 SFDVKD. The ends lost 9 bases at V and 3 bases at J; junction bases unmatched: 4. The CDR3 spans 14 residues. The CDR3, as DNA: TGTGCCACCGGGGGACAGGGAGACACCGGGGAGCTGTTTTTT. Protein sequence: CATGGQGDTGELFF.

V and J are TRBV29-1 and TRBJ1-4; the D is unclear. CDR3 size: 11 residues. CDR1 and CDR2 from the germline V gene are SQVTM and ANQGSEA. Trimming cost V 6 bases and J 8 bases, with 10 bases left between them. The CDR3 DNA sequence: TGCAGCGTAGGAAGCGGGGAAAAACTGTTTTTT. Protein: CSVGSGEKLFF.

The chain uses TRBV14 and TRBJ2-7; 11 nucleotides line up with TRBD1. The CDR3 sequence is 15 residues long. Germline CDR1 SGHDN, CDR2 FVKESK. The junction had 3 bases not matched to a gene; V was cut back by 4 bases and J by 1 base. CDR3 amino acids: CASSLGDRGSYEQYF. The CDR3 DNA reads as TGTGCCAGCAGCCTGGGGGACAGGGGGTCCTACGAGCAGTACTTC.

This clonotype showed up just a few times. The J gene is TRBJ2-3, the V gene TRBV14, with D perhaps matching TRBD1 or TRBD2 (5 bases each). The V end was cut by 5 bases, the J end by 4 bases, with 16 bases between. CDR1 and CDR2 from the germline V gene are SGHDN and FVKESK. There are 15 residues in the CDR3. CDR3 protein: CASSAYRGAADTQYF. The CDR3 nucleotides are TGTGCCAGCAGCGCATACAGAGGGGCGGCAGATACGCAGTATTTT.

At least ten counts were recorded for this clonotype. The chain combines TRBV12-3 or TRBV12-4 with TRBJ2-5; 10 bases match TRBD1. V was pared by 8 bases and J by 5 bases, with 5 bases of the junction left unmatched. The CDR3 runs 13 residues. CDR3 sequence reads: CASGQGVGETQYF. The CDR3 bases are TGTGCCAGCGGACAGGGGGTGGGGGAGACCCAGTACTTC.

This clonotype was detected a few times. The chain is built from TRBV6-2 or TRBV6-3 and TRBJ2-1, with D perhaps TRBD1 (6 bases). CDR1 is MNHEY and CDR2 is SVGEGT in the germline V gene. The CDR3 loop spans 15 amino acids. The ends were cut back, 4 bases at V and 4 bases at J, with 14 bases in the middle. In DNA form, the CDR3 reads TGTGCCAGCAGTTCCCAGGACAGTTTTTACAATGAGCAGTTCTTC. It codes for CASSSQDSFYNEQFF.

This clonotype was seen only a few times. The chain joins TRBV7-2 to TRBJ2-5, with 7 nucleotides matching TRBD1. V gave up 4 bases and J gave up 5 bases; unmatched junction bases: 7. The CDR3 spans 14 residues. Germline values: CDR1 SGHTA, CDR2 FQGNSA. The CDR3 DNA follows: TGTGCCAGCAGCTCGACAGGGAAGAGGGAGACCCAGTACTTC. It is translated as CASSSTGKRETQYF.

The chain joins TRBV5-1 to TRBJ1-1, with D hard to call. This CDR3 is 15 amino acids long. Trimming removed 4 bases at V and 5 bases at J, with 18 bases between. Germline loops: CDR1 SGHRS, CDR2 YFSETQ. In nucleotides, the CDR3 is TGCGCCAGCAGCCCCAAGGACCCCCGAGGAACTGAAGCTTTCTTT. It encodes CASSPKDPRGTEAFF.

The chain carries TRBV30 and TRBJ2-3; D gene ambiguous. The CDR3 has 13 residues. Germline CDR1 and CDR2: GTSNPN and SVGIG (reference sequence). Trimming shortened V by 5 bases and J by 2 bases, and 11 bases separated the two germline ends. The CDR3 region has the DNA TGTGCCTGGGCCAAGATTTACACAGATACGCAGTATTTT. It translates to CAWAKIYTDTQYF. The full variable domain, completed using reference TRBV30 and TRBJ2-3, is SQTIHQWPATLVQPVGSPLSLECTVEGTSNPNLYWYRQAAGRGLQLLFYSVGIGQISSEVPQNLSASRPQDRQFILSSKKLLLSDSGFYLCAWAKIYTDTQYFGPGTRLTVL.

This clonotype came up many times. CDR3 coding DNA: TGTGCCAGCAGTTCCAGAGATAGCAATCAGCCCCAGCATTTT. It is translated as CASSSRDSNQPQHF. The J gene is TRBJ1-5, the V gene TRBV12-3 or TRBV12-4; D uncertain. The CDR3 consists of 14 residues. V dropped 4 bases and J dropped 0 bases, with 7 bases sitting between them.

This clonotype was found many times. CDR3 DNA: TGCAGTGCTTTTTCCCACATGAACACTGAAGCTTTCTTT. Translated: CSAFSHMNTEAFF. The rearrangement uses TRBV20-1 and TRBJ1-1, with D unclear. The V end lost 5 bases, the J end lost 0 bases, and 10 bases lay between the germline ends. Germline V gene lookup returns CDR1 DFQATT and CDR2 SNEGSKA (reference sequence). This CDR3 is built from 13 residues.

The V and J genes are TRBV14 and TRBJ2-5; D gene ambiguous. Trimming took off 2 bases at V and 2 bases at J, with 6 bases between the two ends. The CDR3 contains 13 residues. Germline CDR1 is SGHDN and CDR2 is FVKESK. The CDR3 reads CASSQRRQETQYF. For the CDR3, the DNA is TGTGCCAGCAGCCAAAGACGGCAAGAGACCCAGTACTTC.

This CDR3 reads CASSFQGNGELFF. The CDR3 coding sequence is TGTGCCAGCAGCTTCCAGGGGAACGGGGAGCTGTTTTTT. The chain joins TRBV7-9 to TRBJ2-2; D is perhaps TRBD1 (6 bases). This CDR3 is 13 amino acids long. V lost 3 bases to trimming and J lost 7 bases, with 9 bases between them. The germline V gene encodes CDR1 SEHNR and CDR2 FQNEAQ (reference sequence).

This clonotype has just a few counts. V gene TRBV6-1 combines with J gene TRBJ1-1; D unclear. V lost 8 bases and J 0 bases, leaving 10 bases between the germline ends. The CDR3 sequence is 13 residues long. Germline values: CDR1 MNHNS, CDR2 SASEGT. The CDR3 loop is CASGTRVNTEAFF. The DNA of the CDR3 is TGTGCCAGCGGCACAAGGGTGAACACTGAAGCTTTCTTT.

This clonotype has only a few counts. V is TRBV6-1 and J is TRBJ1-3; 9 bases agree with TRBD1. This CDR3 region has 15 residues. J lost 0 bases, V lost 6 bases, and 3 bases had no gene match. Germline V gene data show CDR1 as MNHNS and CDR2 as SASEGT. The CDR3 here is CASSSDRGSGNTIYF. As DNA, the CDR3 is TGTGCCAGCAGCTCGGACAGGGGCTCTGGAAACACCATATATTTT.

The chain carries TRBV7-2 and TRBJ2-7; D perhaps matches TRBD2 (5 bases). The CDR3 extends over 14 amino acids. In germline, CDR1 is SGHTA, CDR2 FQGNSA. V dropped 1 base and J dropped 3 bases, with 10 bases sitting between them. The CDR3 DNA is TGTGCCAGCAGCTTAGGCACGGGGTACTACGAGCAGTACTTC. Amino acid sequence: CASSLGTGYYEQYF.